This TCR beta chain was found in a study of blood T cell repertoires in COVID-19. Unmatched junction bases numbered 10, after V lost 4 bases and J lost 4 bases. Germline loops: CDR1 SGHRS, CDR2 YFSETQ. The CDR3 is made up of 16 amino acids. Only in-frame clones appear in the TCRdb table, and some are missing; sequencing was by immunoSEQ multiplex PCR. The sample includes about 270,000 clones, 85% to 90% of them seen just once. This chain uses TRBV5-1 with TRBJ2-1; 8 bases map to TRBD1. The material sequenced was PBMCs or T cells enriched from blood (not recorded which). The clonotype originates from a woman in her 30s with acute COVID-19. CDR3 protein: CASSRGTGDIYNEQFF. The CDR3 nucleotides are TGCGCCAGCAGCAGAGGGACAGGCGATATATACAATGAGCAGTTCTTC. Using reference TRBV5-1 and TRBJ2-1 for the parts outside the CDR3, the full variable domain is KAGVTQTPRYLIKTRGQQVTLSCSPISGHRSVSWYQQTPGQGLQFLFEYFSETQRNKGNFPGRFSGRQFSNSRSEMNVSTLELGDSALYLCASSRGTGDIYNEQFFGPGTRLTVL.